These T cell receptor beta chains were read from a single sample in a study of cytomegalovirus exposure and HLA in healthy donors. The repertoire was sequenced with immunoSEQ multiplex PCR; TCRdb's copy has only in-frame clones and lacks some. The sample holds under 130,000 clones, approximately 69% seen once. Source material: PBMCs. The receptors stem from a young man in good health and CMV-seronegative. CDR3s include the opening cysteine and the closing phenylalanine or tryptophan. A D gene is named only where the DNA matches it firmly. Expanded clones are given a class, and other clones once, few, many or no size at all.

size: few; V: TRBV25-1; D: TRBD2; J: TRBJ2-1; DNA: TGTGCCAGCAGTGATATCAGCGGCCACCGGGGGGATGAGCAGTTCTTC; CDR3: CASSDISGHRGDEQFF
size: few; V: TRBV6-1; D: TRBD1; J: TRBJ2-7; DNA: TGTGCCAGCAGTGAAGCTACAGGGGTAAGCTACGAGCAGTACTTC; CDR3: CASSEATGVSYEQYF
size: NA; V: TRBV7-2; D: TRBD2; J: TRBJ2-3; DNA: TGTGCCAGCAGCTCCATTAGCGGGGCGAGCACAGATACGCAGTATTTT; CDR3: CASSSISGASTDTQYF
size: NA; V: TRBV18; D: TRBD2; J: TRBJ2-1; DNA: TGTGCCAGCTCACTGAGCGGGACCTACAATGAGCAGTTCTTC; CDR3: CASSLSGTYNEQFF
size: NA; V: TRBV5-4; D: NA; J: TRBJ2-1; DNA: TGTGCCAGCAGCTTTTTTGGCGGGATTATCAATGAGCAGTTCTTC; CDR3: CASSFFGGIINEQFF
size: few; V: TRBV9; D: TRBD1; J: TRBJ2-7; DNA: TGTGCCAGCAGCGTAGGGCAGGGGGAAACCGAGCAGTACTTC; CDR3: CASSVGQGETEQYF
size: few; V: TRBV9; D: NA; J: TRBJ1-5; DNA: TGTGCCAGCAGCGCCTCGACAGGCCAGGCTCAGCCCCAGCATTTT; CDR3: CASSASTGQAQPQHF
size: NA; V: TRBV6-6; D: NA; J: TRBJ1-2; DNA: TGTGCCAGCAGTTCCTACAGGGCCGACCACTATGGCTACACCTTC; CDR3: CASSSYRADHYGYTF
size: NA; V: TRBV11-3; D: NA; J: TRBJ1-2; DNA: TGTGCCAGCAGCAAGCAGGGCATCCGCTATGGCTACACCTTC; CDR3: CASSKQGIRYGYTF
size: NA; V: TRBV27; D: TRBD1; J: TRBJ1-4; DNA: TGTGCCAGCAGTTCTGTCACAGGGGGCCGGCTGTTTTTT; CDR3: CASSSVTGGRLFF
size: NA; V: TRBV4-3; D: NA; J: TRBJ2-1; DNA: TGCGCCAGCAGCCAATTCTCGACTAGTGGGGACAATGAGCAGTTCTTC; CDR3: CASSQFSTSGDNEQFF
size: NA; V: TRBV19; D: NA; J: TRBJ2-4; DNA: TGTGCCAGTAGTCCCCGCCAGGGGAACATTCAGTACTTC; CDR3: CASSPRQGNIQYF
size: NA; V: TRBV7-8; D: NA; J: TRBJ2-4; DNA: TGTGCCAGCAGCTTAGAAGACAGACAAAACATTCAGTACTTC; CDR3: CASSLEDRQNIQYF
size: NA; V: TRBV12-5; D: TRBD1; J: TRBJ2-5; DNA: TGTGCTAGTGCTCCTCGTGGGACAGGGCAAGAGACCCAGTACTTC; CDR3: CASAPRGTGQETQYF
size: NA; V: TRBV27; D: NA; J: TRBJ1-3; DNA: TGTGCCAGCAGTCTCGGCAGGGCTGGAAACACCATATATTTT; CDR3: CASSLGRAGNTIYF
size: few; V: TRBV9; D: NA; J: TRBJ1-2; DNA: TGTGCCAGCAGCCCCCCGGGGGTAACTTATGGCTACACCTTC; CDR3: CASSPPGVTYGYTF